The clone carrying this T cell receptor beta chain was counted between two and nine times. Its antigen is unknown. The record originates from a study of blood T cells in healthy people across ages. Study results and limitations: Long-lived donors had more naive CD4+ cells and higher diversity than aged donors.

The CDR3 consists of 17 residues. Germline CDR1 SGHTA, CDR2 FQGNSA. V lost 2 bases to trimming and J lost 0 bases; unmatched junction nucleotides: 4. For the second PCR, which ran for roughly 6 to 11 cycles, a sample-barcoded 5' primer and a J-beta primer mix were used. Per-sample output comprised a minimum of 2.5 million paired-end reads containing CDR3. TCRdb used MiXCR to reprocess the 5' RACE reads, holding one entry per CDR3 protein. The sample yields about 1.8 million distinct CDR3 sequences, 49% seen once. The clonotype was recovered from a middle-aged woman in good health. The J gene is TRBJ2-5, the V gene TRBV7-2; TRBD2 matches at 12 bases. The sequenced sample consisted of blood. The CDR3 coding sequence is TGTGCCAGCAGCTTACTAGCGGGGGGGTTGTACCAAGAGACCCAGTACTTC. Protein sequence: CASSLLAGGLYQETQYF.